Shown below are 30 T cell receptor beta chains from a single sample sequenced in a study of shared clonotypes between healthy human individuals. The method was immunoSEQ multiplex PCR; TCRdb's version includes in-frame clones alone and lacks a portion of them. The repertoire holds a few million clones, with 85% to 95% as singletons. Specimen: naive CD4+ T cells from PBMCs. Subset specified: CD45RA+ positively selected. Source of these receptors: a man younger than 35 in good health. Some clones in this sample may be carry-over from other donors' samples.

The chain carries TRBV27 and TRBJ2-5; possible D gene TRBD2, 6 bases. This CDR3 contains 15 residues. The germline V and J ends were trimmed by 4 bases and 5 bases, with 17 bases remaining between them. Germline V gives CDR1 MNHEY, CDR2 SMNVEV (reference sequence). The CDR3: CASSSEGASWETQYF. The CDR3 DNA reads TGTGCCAGCAGTTCGGAGGGAGCTAGTTGGGAGACCCAGTACTTC.

The CDR3 region has the DNA TGTGCCAGCAGCTTAAGCAGGTCTGGCACAGATACGCAGTATTTT. Protein: CASSLSRSGTDTQYF. The rearrangement uses TRBV7-2 and TRBJ2-3; no definite D call. The CDR3 runs to 15 residues. Trimming pared 2 bases from V and 1 base from J, leaving 10 bases between. The germline V gene encodes CDR1 SGHTA and CDR2 FQGNSA.

Comment on this clone: Other nucleotide sequences in the sample specify the same CDR3. The chain recombines TRBV28 with TRBJ2-7, with 11 bases lining up with TRBD1. The germline CDR1 and CDR2 sequences are MDHEN and SYDVKM. V was clipped by 6 bases and J by 3 bases; unmatched bases: 7. The CDR3 is made up of 15 amino acids. This CDR3 reads CASSSSGTGGYEQYF. The CDR3 DNA is TGTGCCAGCAGCTCTTCCGGGACAGGGGGCTACGAGCAGTACTTC.

Here the CDR3 reads CASSSEGQQETQYF. The DNA for the CDR3 is TGTGCCAGCAGCTCAGAGGGTCAGCAAGAGACCCAGTACTTC. The V and J genes are TRBV9 and TRBJ2-5; D perhaps matches TRBD2 (5 bases). Trimming shortened V by 4 bases and J by 2 bases, and 12 bases separated the two germline ends. Looked up from germline, CDR1 is SGDLS and CDR2 is YYNGEE. The CDR3 sequence is 14 residues long. The full variable domain, its missing parts supplied by reference TRBV9 and TRBJ2-5, is DSGVTQTPKHLITATGQRVTLRCSPRSGDLSVYWYQQSLDQGLQFLIQYYNGEERAKGNILERFSAQQFPDLHSELNLSSLELGDSALYFCASSSEGQQETQYFGPGTRLLVL.

This chain links TRBV4-1 with TRBJ2-2; D remains ambiguous. The CDR3 has 13 amino acids. V lost 6 bases to trimming and J lost 1 base, with 6 bases between them. Per germline, CDR1 MGHRA and CDR2 YSYEKL. In DNA form, the CDR3 reads TGCGCCAGCAGGACATTGAACACCGGGGAGCTGTTTTTT. This encodes CASRTLNTGELFF.

CDR3 nucleotides: TGTGCCAGCAGCGTAGAGGTGGGCTACGAGCAGTACTTC. It codes for CASSVEVGYEQYF. The chain uses TRBV9 and TRBJ2-7; D is undetermined. Per the germline V gene, CDR1 is SGDLS and CDR2 is YYNGEE. Trimming left V 0 bases short and J 3 bases short, with 7 bases between. CDR3 length: 13 amino acids. The full variable domain, its missing parts supplied by reference TRBV9 and TRBJ2-7, is DSGVTQTPKHLITATGQRVTLRCSPRSGDLSVYWYQQSLDQGLQFLIQYYNGEERAKGNILERFSAQQFPDLHSELNLSSLELGDSALYFCASSVEVGYEQYFGPGTRLTVT.

This chain connects TRBV30 to TRBJ2-7; weak D call: TRBD1 (6 bases). CDR3 length: 13 residues. Between the trimmed V and J ends, which lost 0 bases and 5 bases, there was a span of 11 bases. Germline V gene data show CDR1 as GTSNPN and CDR2 as SVGIG (reference sequence). The CDR3: CAWSVQGGHEQYF. CDR3 DNA sequence: TGTGCCTGGAGTGTACAGGGTGGCCACGAGCAGTACTTC.

The chain couples TRBV5-4 to TRBJ2-7; 9 positions agree with TRBD1. Losses at the gene ends were 4 bases for V and 2 bases for J; bases not matched to a gene: 7. Germline values: CDR1 SGHNT, CDR2 YYREEE (reference sequence). This CDR3 contains 15 residues. The CDR3 DNA is TGTGCCAGCAGCCAACCCGGGACAGGGACCTACGAGCAGTACTTC. This translates into CASSQPGTGTYEQYF.

The rearrangement joins TRBV27 to TRBJ1-2; D remains unclear. The CDR3 extends over 15 amino acids. The V gene's germline CDR1 is MNHEY and CDR2 SMNVEV (reference sequence). The V end lost 2 bases, the J end lost 4 bases, and 14 bases lay between the germline ends. As DNA, the CDR3 is TGTGCCAGCAGTTTAAACGGTCTGGGCGGCTATGGCTACACCTTC. Translation gives CASSLNGLGGYGYTF.

This clone was counted a single time. The chain is built from TRBV5-1 and TRBJ2-2; TRBD1 matches 8 bases. CDR3 length: 15 amino acids. V was pared by 4 bases and J by 1 base, with 3 bases of the junction left unmatched. In germline, CDR1 is SGHRS, CDR2 YFSETQ. In DNA, the CDR3 is TGCGCCAGCAGCCCAGGGACAGGGAACACCGGGGAGCTGTTTTTT. Translation: CASSPGTGNTGELFF.

The CDR3 loop is CASTYNGGSGNEQFF. The DNA of the CDR3 is TGTGCCAGCACCTATAATGGGGGGAGCGGCAATGAGCAGTTCTTC. The chain employs TRBV9 and TRBJ2-1, with D perhaps TRBD2 (6 bases). This CDR3 region has 15 residues. CDR1 and CDR2 from the germline V gene are SGDLS and YYNGEE. V gave up 6 bases and J gave up 6 bases, with 19 bases separating them.

The chain combines TRBV7-8 with TRBJ1-1; TRBD1 is a possible D gene (6 bases). This CDR3 region has 16 residues. V lost 3 bases to trimming and J lost 0 bases, with 14 bases between them. Germline V gene sequence: CDR1 SGHVS, CDR2 FQNEAQ. In nucleotides, the CDR3 is TGTGCCAGCAGCTTTAATCAGGGGATTCTGAACACTGAAGCTTTCTTT. Amino acids: CASSFNQGILNTEAFF.

CDR3 region: CSVEEPRMGEQYF. In nucleotides, the CDR3 is TGCAGCGTTGAAGAACCCAGGATGGGGGAGCAGTACTTC. V is TRBV29-1 and J is TRBJ2-7; D uncertain. The CDR3 has 13 residues. V was shortened by 0 bases and J by 7 bases, with 13 bases between the two germline ends. Germline assignment: CDR1 SQVTM and CDR2 ANQGSEA.

About this clone: This specimen includes other DNA sequences encoding the same CDR3. The V call is TRBV5-6, the J call TRBJ2-7, with D maybe TRBD2 (6 bases). CDR1 SGHDT and CDR2 YYEEEE come from the germline V gene. The CDR3 is 15 amino acids. Trimming pared 1 base from V and 3 bases from J, leaving 14 bases between. This CDR3 is CASSLRAGSVYEQYF. The CDR3 DNA reads TGTGCCAGCAGCTTGAGGGCGGGATCGGTCTACGAGCAGTACTTC.

The gene calls are TRBV6-1 and TRBJ1-1; D unclear. Germline CDR1 is MNHNS and CDR2 is SASEGT. Trimming took off 7 bases at V and 5 bases at J, with 17 bases between the two ends. This CDR3 region has 14 residues. The CDR3 loop reads CASIRRSGETEAFF. CDR3 DNA sequence: TGTGCCAGCATCCGCCGGTCGGGAGAGACTGAAGCTTTCTTT.

In its sample, this clone was seen a few times. V usage is TRBV18 and J usage is TRBJ1-1; TRBD1 matches at 7 bases. V lost 3 bases and J lost 4; bases outside the gene matches: 5. Germline CDR1 reads KGHSH; CDR2 reads LQKENI. This CDR3 is built from 14 residues. DNA for the CDR3: TGTGCCAGCTCACCTCCAGGGGGAGTCACTGAAGCTTTCTTT. Translation gives CASSPPGGVTEAFF.

The chain uses TRBV14 and TRBJ2-7, with 9 bases matching TRBD2. The CDR3 is made up of 16 amino acids. CDR1 and CDR2 from the germline V gene are SGHDN and FVKESK. V dropped 5 bases and J dropped 4; count of bases not matched to a gene: 12. DNA for the CDR3: TGTGCCAGCAGCGGCGCGACCGGGACTAGCTTGTACGAGCAGTACTTC. Encoded protein: CASSGATGTSLYEQYF.

V usage is TRBV7-8 and J usage is TRBJ1-2; 10 bases line up with TRBD1. There are 17 residues in the CDR3. V lost 5 bases, J lost 4 bases, and 13 bases stayed unmatched. Germline CDR1 reads SGHVS; CDR2 reads FQNEAQ. The CDR3 DNA reads as TGTGCCAGCAGCACGGACAGGGGGAAGGGTTCGGGCTATGGCTACACCTTC. This sequence encodes CASSTDRGKGSGYGYTF.

J is TRBJ2-7 and V is TRBV7-2; the match to TRBD2 covers 7 bases. V dropped 5 bases and J dropped 11; count of bases not matched to a gene: 12. This CDR3 has 13 residues. Germline V gives CDR1 SGHTA, CDR2 FQGNSA. DNA for the CDR3: TGTGCCAGCAGCCTAGGACCTACTAGCGATAAGTACTTC. The encoded protein is CASSLGPTSDKYF.

The chain carries TRBV25-1 and TRBJ2-3; 8 bases align to TRBD2. The CDR3 is 14 amino acids. Germline loops: CDR1 MGHDK, CDR2 SYGVNS. The V and J ends lost 8 bases and 8 bases, in that order; junction bases with no gene match: 12. The CDR3 bases are TGTGCCAGCGGCAAAACACGGGGGGGTTCTACGCAGTATTTT. It codes for CASGKTRGGSTQYF. Filled out from reference TRBV25-1 and TRBJ2-3, the complete variable domain reads EADIYQTPRYLVIGTGKKITLECSQTMGHDKMYWYQQDPGMELHLIHYSYGVNSTEKGDLSSESTVSRIRTEHFPLTLESARPSHTSQYLCASGKTRGGSTQYFGPGTRLTVL.

This clone has more than one count but fewer than ten. J is TRBJ1-5 and V is TRBV18; TRBD1 matches at 9 bases. Losses at the gene ends were 5 bases for V and 5 bases for J; bases not matched to a gene: 13. This CDR3 has 17 amino acids. CDR1 KGHSH and CDR2 LQKENI come from the germline V gene. The CDR3 is CASSEGKAGQGHQPQHF. CDR3 coding DNA: TGTGCCAGCTCAGAGGGTAAAGCGGGACAGGGTCATCAGCCCCAGCATTTT.

In its sample, this clone was seen once. The chain is built from TRBV19 and TRBJ1-1; D is uncertain. Trimming took 8 bases from V and 2 from J, leaving 18 bases between them. CDR1 is LNHDA, CDR2 SQIVND, per germline (reference sequence). This CDR3 contains 15 residues. CDR3 sequence reads: CASAKGNKHNTEAFF. The DNA for the CDR3 is TGTGCCAGTGCAAAGGGTAACAAACATAACACTGAAGCTTTCTTT.

The chain is built from TRBV6-1 and TRBJ1-5, with TRBD1 as a possible D gene (5 bases). CDR3 length: 17 amino acids. CDR1 and CDR2 (germline): MNHNS, SASEGT. V was pared by 2 bases and J by 0 bases, with 14 bases between. The CDR3 is CASSENSGPYSNQPQHF. CDR3 nucleotides: TGTGCCAGCAGTGAAAATTCAGGGCCCTATAGCAATCAGCCCCAGCATTTT.

A remark on this clone: Different DNA sequences within this sample yield the same CDR3. The DNA for the CDR3 is TGTGCCAGCAGTGAGCTGGGGGGTGGCTACACCTTC. Translated: CASSELGGGYTF. J is TRBJ1-2 and V is TRBV6-5, with D perhaps TRBD1 (5 bases). Trimming took 5 bases from V and 7 from J, leaving 11 bases between them. The germline V gene encodes CDR1 MNHEY and CDR2 SVGAGI. This CDR3 spans 12 amino acids.

This sequence joins TRBV6-1 and TRBJ2-2, with 9 bases fitting TRBD2. V gave up 10 bases and J gave up 3 bases; unmatched junction bases: 6. The CDR3 is made up of 14 amino acids. Germline lookup yields CDR1 MNHNS and CDR2 SASEGT. The CDR3 reads CATRVAGDTGELFF. CDR3 sequence (DNA): TGTGCCACTAGAGTAGCGGGAGACACCGGGGAGCTGTTTTTT.

This clone showed up just once. The rearrangement uses TRBV7-9 and TRBJ2-5; D gene unclear. Germline values: CDR1 SEHNR, CDR2 FQNEAQ (reference sequence). Trimming took 0 bases from V and 5 from J, leaving 19 bases between them. The CDR3 has 17 residues. This CDR3 reads CASSLAYTGVVGETQYF. The DNA for the CDR3 is TGTGCCAGCAGCTTAGCTTATACCGGCGTCGTCGGGGAGACCCAGTACTTC.

The CDR3 nucleotides are TGCGCCAGCAGCTGGACTAGCGGGAGTGCCAATGAGCAGTTCTTC. Its translation: CASSWTSGSANEQFF. The chain has TRBV5-1 and TRBJ2-1; TRBD2 agrees at 13 bases. The CDR3 length is 15 residues. Germline loops: CDR1 SGHRS, CDR2 YFSETQ. With 3 bases clipped from V and 6 bases from J, the junction kept 3 bases outside the gene matches.

V and J are TRBV7-9 and TRBJ2-5; the match to TRBD1 covers 9 bases. V lost 6 bases and J lost 5; bases outside the gene matches: 7. CDR1 is SEHNR, CDR2 FQNEAQ, per germline (reference sequence). The CDR3 has 14 residues. In DNA form, the CDR3 reads TGTGCCAGCAGGGAACAGGGGGCCTGGGAGACCCAGTACTTC. As protein: CASREQGAWETQYF.

The chain carries TRBV2 and TRBJ1-2; TRBD1 matches at 7 bases. The CDR3 is 11 amino acids. The V gene's germline CDR1 is SNHLY and CDR2 FYNNEI. J lost 8 bases, V lost 5 bases, and 2 bases had no gene match. CDR3: CASSTGVGYTF. The DNA of the CDR3 is TGTGCCAGCAGTACAGGGGTCGGCTACACCTTC.

The V call is TRBV27, the J call TRBJ2-3; TRBD2 aligns across 7 bases. The V gene's germline CDR1 is MNHEY and CDR2 SMNVEV (reference sequence). The CDR3 covers 14 residues. Losses at the gene ends were 6 bases for V and 2 bases for J; bases not matched to a gene: 5. The CDR3 coding sequence is TGTGCCAGCAGGACCCTAGCGGCCACAGATACGCAGTATTTT. Translating gives CASRTLAATDTQYF.